The rows below give T cell receptor beta chains drawn from one sample of a study of a mutant IDH1 vaccine in newly diagnosed glioma. Their specific antigens are unknown. The repertoire was sequenced with immunoSEQ multiplex PCR; TCRdb's copy has only in-frame clones and lacks some. The table has about 51,000 clones, around 80% seen once. Sequencing was performed on PBMCs, taken from a glioma patient whose treatment included an IDH1 peptide vaccine. Every receptor here comes from a man aged 45-65 years with glioma. Each CDR3 is given with its conserved first and last residue. Each record gives: V gene, clone size, D gene, J gene, CDR3 protein, CDR3 DNA. A D gene is named only where the DNA matches it firmly. For some rows the clone size is stated as once, few or many, or as a class when expanded; others skip it.

TRBV7-8	once	TRBD1	TRBJ1-3	CASSSRDRDRGFLSGNTIYF	TGTGCCAGCAGCTCTCGCGACCGGGACAGGGGGTTCCTCTCTGGAAACACCATATATTTT
TRBV9	-	TRBD1	TRBJ1-1	CASSRATGAEKAFF	TGTGCCAGCAGCCGGGCGACAGGGGCTGAGAAAGCTTTCTTT
TRBV30	few	-	TRBJ2-7	CAWSRPGVYEQYF	TGTGCCTGGAGTAGGCCGGGGGTTTACGAGCAGTACTTC
TRBV18	-	TRBD1	TRBJ2-7	CASSPGQDNEQYF	TGTGCCAGCTCACCGGGACAGGATAACGAGCAGTACTTC
TRBV28	few	-	TRBJ1-2	CASSLAGNYGYTF	TGTGCCAGCAGTTTAGCCGGTAACTATGGCTACACCTTC
TRBV9	-	-	TRBJ1-3	CASSVDRYSGNTIYF	TGTGCCAGCAGCGTAGACCGATACTCTGGAAACACCATATATTTT
TRBV18	-	-	TRBJ1-1	CASSRERDTEAFF	TGTGCCAGCTCACGAGAGAGGGACACTGAAGCTTTCTTT
TRBV27	-	-	TRBJ1-2	CASSLYSREIYGYTF	TGTGCCAGCAGTTTATACTCCAGGGAGATCTATGGCTACACCTTC
TRBV7-9	-	TRBD2	TRBJ2-5	CASSSGREEETQYF	TGTGCCAGCAGCTCCGGGAGGGAAGAAGAGACCCAGTACTTC
TRBV6-1	-	TRBD1	TRBJ2-7	CASSLDRGDYEQYF	TGTGCCAGCAGTCTGGACAGGGGAGACTACGAGCAGTACTTC